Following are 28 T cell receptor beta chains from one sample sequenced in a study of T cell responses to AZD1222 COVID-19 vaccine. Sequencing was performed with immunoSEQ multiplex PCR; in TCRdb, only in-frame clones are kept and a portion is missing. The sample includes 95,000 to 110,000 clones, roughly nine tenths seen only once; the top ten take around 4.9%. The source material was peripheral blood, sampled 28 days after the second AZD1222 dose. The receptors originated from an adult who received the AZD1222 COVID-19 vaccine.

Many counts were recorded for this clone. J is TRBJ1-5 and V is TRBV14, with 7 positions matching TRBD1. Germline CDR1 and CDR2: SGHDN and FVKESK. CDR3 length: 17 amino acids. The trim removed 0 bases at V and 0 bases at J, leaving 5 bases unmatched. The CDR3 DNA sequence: TGTGCCAGCAGCCAAGATAGGGACAGTCTTAGCAATCAGCCCCAGCATTTT. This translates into CASSQDRDSLSNQPQHF.

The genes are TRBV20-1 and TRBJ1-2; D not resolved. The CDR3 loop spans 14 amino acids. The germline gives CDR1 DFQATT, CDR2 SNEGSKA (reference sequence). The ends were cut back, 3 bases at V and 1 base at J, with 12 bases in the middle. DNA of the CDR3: TGCAGTGCTAGTGGAGGGAAGGATAACTATGGCTACACCTTC. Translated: CSASGGKDNYGYTF.

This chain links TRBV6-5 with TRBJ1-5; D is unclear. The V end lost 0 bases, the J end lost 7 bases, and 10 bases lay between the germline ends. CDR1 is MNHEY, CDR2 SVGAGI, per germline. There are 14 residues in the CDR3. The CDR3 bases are TGTGCCAGCAGTTACTCGATGGGCGAGCAGCCCCAGCATTTT. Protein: CASSYSMGEQPQHF.

CDR3 loop: CASSYPRGYNEQFF. The CDR3 bases are TGTGCCAGCAGTTACCCCCGGGGGTACAATGAGCAGTTCTTC. This rearrangement joins TRBV6-2 or TRBV6-3 to TRBJ2-1, with TRBD2 as a possible D gene (6 bases). Trimming shortened V by 2 bases and J by 4 bases, and 9 bases separated the two germline ends. CDR3 length: 14 amino acids. From germline, CDR1 is MNHEY and CDR2 SVGEGT.

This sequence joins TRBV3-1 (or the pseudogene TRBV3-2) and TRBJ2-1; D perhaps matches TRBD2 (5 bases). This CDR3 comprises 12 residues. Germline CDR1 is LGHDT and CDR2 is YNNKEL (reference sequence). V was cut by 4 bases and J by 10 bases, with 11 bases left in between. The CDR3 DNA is TGTGCCAGCAGCCCCCGTGGCGGGGAGCAGTTCTTC. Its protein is CASSPRGGEQFF.

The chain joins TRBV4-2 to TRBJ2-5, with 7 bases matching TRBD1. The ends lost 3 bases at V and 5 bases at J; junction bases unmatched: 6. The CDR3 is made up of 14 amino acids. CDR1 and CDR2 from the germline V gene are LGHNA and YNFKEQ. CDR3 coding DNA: TGTGCCAGCAGCCAGGGACAGTTCGCCGAGACCCAGTACTTC. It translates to CASSQGQFAETQYF.

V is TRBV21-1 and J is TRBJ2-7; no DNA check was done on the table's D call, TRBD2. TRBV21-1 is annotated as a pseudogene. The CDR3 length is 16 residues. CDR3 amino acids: CATPGGRALSSYEQYF. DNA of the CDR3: TGTGCCACACCCGGGGGGAGGGCACTAAGCTCCTACGAGCAGTACTTC.

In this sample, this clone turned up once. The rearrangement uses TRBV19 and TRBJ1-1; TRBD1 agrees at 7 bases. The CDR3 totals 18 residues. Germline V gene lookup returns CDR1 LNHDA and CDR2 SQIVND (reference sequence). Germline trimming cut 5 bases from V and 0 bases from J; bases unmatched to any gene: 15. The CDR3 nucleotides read TGTGCCAGTAGTCCAGGGGGGCCAGATCTTATCATGAACACTGAAGCTTTCTTT. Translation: CASSPGGPDLIMNTEAFF.

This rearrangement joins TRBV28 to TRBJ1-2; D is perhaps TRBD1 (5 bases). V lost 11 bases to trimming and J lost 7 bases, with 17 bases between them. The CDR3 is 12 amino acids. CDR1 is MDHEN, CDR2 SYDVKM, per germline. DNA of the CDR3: TGTGCCTGCTTGCGCTTCGGGACTGGCTACACCTTC. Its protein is CACLRFGTGYTF.

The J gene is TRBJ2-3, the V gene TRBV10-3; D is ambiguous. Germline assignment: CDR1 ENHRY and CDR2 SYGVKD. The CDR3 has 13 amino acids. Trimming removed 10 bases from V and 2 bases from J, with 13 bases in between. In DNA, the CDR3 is TGTGCCACCCGCGCGCTCGCCACAGATACGCAGTATTTT. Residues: CATRALATDTQYF.

In DNA form, the CDR3 reads TGTGCCAGCAGCCAAGATCGGGGACAGGGAACATACGAGCAGTACTTC. Its translation: CASSQDRGQGTYEQYF. The chain uses TRBV14 and TRBJ2-7, with TRBD1 matching over 9 bases. The V gene end was trimmed by 0 bases and the J gene end by 4 bases; junction bases not matched to a gene: 7. This CDR3 spans 16 amino acids. Germline V gene sequence: CDR1 SGHDN, CDR2 FVKESK.

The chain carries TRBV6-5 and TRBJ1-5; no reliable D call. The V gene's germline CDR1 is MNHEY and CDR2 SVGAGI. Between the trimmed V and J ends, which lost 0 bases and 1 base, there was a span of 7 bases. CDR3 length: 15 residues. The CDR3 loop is CASSYSPGSNQPQHF. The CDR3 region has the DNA TGTGCCAGCAGTTACTCGCCAGGCAGCAATCAGCCCCAGCATTTT.

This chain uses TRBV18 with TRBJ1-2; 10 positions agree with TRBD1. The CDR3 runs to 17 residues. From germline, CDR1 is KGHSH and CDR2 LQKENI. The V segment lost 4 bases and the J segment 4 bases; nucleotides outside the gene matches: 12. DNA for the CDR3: TGTGCCAGCTCACGGACCCCGCCGGGACAGGGGAGCTATGGCTACACCTTC. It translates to CASSRTPPGQGSYGYTF.

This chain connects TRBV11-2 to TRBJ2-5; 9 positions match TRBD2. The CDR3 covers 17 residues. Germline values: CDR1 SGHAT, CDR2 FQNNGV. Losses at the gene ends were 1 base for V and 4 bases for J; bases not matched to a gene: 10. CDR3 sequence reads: CASSLGSLAGQGETQYF. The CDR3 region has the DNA TGTGCCAGCAGCTTAGGGTCTCTAGCGGGACAAGGAGAGACCCAGTACTTC.

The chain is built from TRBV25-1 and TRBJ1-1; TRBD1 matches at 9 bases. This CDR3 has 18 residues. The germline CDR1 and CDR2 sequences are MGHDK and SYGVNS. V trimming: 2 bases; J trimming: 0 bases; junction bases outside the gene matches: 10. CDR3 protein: CASSEPPGQGLMNTEAFF. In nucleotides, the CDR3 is TGTGCCAGCAGTGAACCACCGGGACAGGGTTTGATGAACACTGAAGCTTTCTTT.

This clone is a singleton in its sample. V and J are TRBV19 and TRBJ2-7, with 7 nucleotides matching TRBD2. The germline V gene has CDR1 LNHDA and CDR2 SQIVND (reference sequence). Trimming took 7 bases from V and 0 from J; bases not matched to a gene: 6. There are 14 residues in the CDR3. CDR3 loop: CASTEGGSSYEQYF. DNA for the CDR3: TGTGCCAGTACGGAGGGCGGGAGCTCCTACGAGCAGTACTTC.

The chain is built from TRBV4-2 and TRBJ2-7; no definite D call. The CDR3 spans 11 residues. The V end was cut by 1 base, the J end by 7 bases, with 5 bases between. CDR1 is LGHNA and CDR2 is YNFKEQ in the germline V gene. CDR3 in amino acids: CASSQAGEQYF. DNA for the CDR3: TGTGCCAGCAGCCAAGCTGGGGAGCAGTACTTC.

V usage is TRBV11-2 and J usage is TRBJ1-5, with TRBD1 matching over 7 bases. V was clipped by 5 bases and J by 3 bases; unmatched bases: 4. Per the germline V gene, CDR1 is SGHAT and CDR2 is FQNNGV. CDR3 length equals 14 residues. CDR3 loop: CASSQGQANQPQHF. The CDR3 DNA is TGTGCCAGCAGCCAAGGACAGGCCAATCAGCCCCAGCATTTT.

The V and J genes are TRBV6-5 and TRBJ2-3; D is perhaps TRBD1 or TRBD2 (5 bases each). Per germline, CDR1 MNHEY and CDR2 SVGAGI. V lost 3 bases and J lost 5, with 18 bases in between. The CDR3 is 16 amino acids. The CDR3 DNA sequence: TGTGCCAGCAGTTATTCGGGGCAACCTCGTGGAGATACGCAGTATTTT. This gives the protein CASSYSGQPRGDTQYF.

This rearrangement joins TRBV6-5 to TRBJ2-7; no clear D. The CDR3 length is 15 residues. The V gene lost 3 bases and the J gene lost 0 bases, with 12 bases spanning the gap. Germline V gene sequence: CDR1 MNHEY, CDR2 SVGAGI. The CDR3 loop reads CASSYGSVVSYEQYF. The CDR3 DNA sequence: TGTGCCAGCAGTTATGGGTCGGTCGTCTCCTACGAGCAGTACTTC.

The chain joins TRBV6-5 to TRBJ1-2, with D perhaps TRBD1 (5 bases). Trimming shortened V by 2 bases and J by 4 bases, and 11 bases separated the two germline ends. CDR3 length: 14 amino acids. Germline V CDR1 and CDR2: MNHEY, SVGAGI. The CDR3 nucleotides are TGTGCCAGCAGTTACCGGGACTGCTGCTATGGCTACACCTTC. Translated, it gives CASSYRDCCYGYTF.

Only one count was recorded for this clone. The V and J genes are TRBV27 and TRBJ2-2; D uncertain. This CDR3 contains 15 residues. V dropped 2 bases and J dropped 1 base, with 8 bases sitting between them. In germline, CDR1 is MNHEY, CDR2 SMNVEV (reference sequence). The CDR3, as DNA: TGTGCCAGCAGTTTAGCCACAGTGAACACCGGGGAGCTGTTTTTT. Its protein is CASSLATVNTGELFF.

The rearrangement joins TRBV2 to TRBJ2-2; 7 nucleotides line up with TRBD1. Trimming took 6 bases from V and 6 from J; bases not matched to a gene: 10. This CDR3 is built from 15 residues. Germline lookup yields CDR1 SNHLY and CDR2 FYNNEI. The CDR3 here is CASRKETGWAGELFF. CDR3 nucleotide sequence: TGTGCCAGCAGGAAAGAGACAGGGTGGGCCGGGGAGCTGTTTTTT.

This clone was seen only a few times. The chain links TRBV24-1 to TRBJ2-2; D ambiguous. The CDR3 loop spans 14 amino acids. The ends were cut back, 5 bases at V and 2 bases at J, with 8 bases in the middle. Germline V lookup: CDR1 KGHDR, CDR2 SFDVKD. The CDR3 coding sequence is TGTGCCACCAGTGGGCCAGCCAACACCGGGGAGCTGTTTTTT. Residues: CATSGPANTGELFF.

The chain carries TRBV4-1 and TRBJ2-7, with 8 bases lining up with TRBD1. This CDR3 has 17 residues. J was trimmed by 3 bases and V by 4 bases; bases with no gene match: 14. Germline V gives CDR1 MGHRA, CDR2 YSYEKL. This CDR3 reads CASSPQTTRGRDYEQYF. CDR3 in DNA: TGCGCCAGCAGCCCTCAAACGACCAGGGGGCGAGACTACGAGCAGTACTTC.

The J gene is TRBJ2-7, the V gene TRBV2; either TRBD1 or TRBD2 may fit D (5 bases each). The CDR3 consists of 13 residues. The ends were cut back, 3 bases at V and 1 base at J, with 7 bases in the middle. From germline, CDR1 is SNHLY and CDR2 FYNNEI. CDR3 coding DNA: TGTGCCAGCAGTGATGGGACGTCCTACGAGCAGTACTTC. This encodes CASSDGTSYEQYF.

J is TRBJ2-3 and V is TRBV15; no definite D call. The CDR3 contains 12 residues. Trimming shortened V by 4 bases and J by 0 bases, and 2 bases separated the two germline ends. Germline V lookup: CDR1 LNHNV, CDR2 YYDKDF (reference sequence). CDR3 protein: CATSTSTDTQYF. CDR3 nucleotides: TGTGCCACCAGCACGAGCACAGATACGCAGTATTTT.

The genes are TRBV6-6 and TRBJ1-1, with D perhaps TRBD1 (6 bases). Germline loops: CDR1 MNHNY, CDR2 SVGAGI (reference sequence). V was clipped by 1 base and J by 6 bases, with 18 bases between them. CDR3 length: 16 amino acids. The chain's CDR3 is CASSYLTRWGAAEAFF. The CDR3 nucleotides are TGTGCCAGCAGTTACTTGACCCGATGGGGGGCCGCTGAAGCTTTCTTT.